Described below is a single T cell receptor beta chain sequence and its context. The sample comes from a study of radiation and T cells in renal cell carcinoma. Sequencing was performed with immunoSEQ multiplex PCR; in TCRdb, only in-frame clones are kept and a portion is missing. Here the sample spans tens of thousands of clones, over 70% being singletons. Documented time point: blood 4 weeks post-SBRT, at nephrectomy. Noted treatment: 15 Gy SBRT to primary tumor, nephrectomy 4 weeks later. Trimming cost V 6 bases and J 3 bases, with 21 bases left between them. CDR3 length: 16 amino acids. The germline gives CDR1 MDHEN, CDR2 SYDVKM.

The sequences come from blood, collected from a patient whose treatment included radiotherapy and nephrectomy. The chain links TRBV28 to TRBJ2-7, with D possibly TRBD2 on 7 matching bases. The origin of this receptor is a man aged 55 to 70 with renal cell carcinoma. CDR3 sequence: CASRAPGERGNYEQYF. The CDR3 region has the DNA TGTGCCAGCAGGGCCCCAGGGGAGCGGGGAAACTACGAGCAGTACTTC.